This T cell receptor beta chain was found in a study of T cells in Graves' hyperthyroidism and ophthalmopathy. Among ophthalmopathy patients, the Clinical Activity Score reached at least 3, the NOSPECS grade reached at least 4, and duration remained under 3 months. General observations from the study: Ophthalmopathy prediction by the model preceded onset by a median about 6 months. Most thyroid clonotypes expanded above 0.001 appeared in blood too.

Between the trimmed V and J ends, which lost 0 bases and 5 bases, there was a span of 10 bases. CDR3 size: 14 residues. Germline CDR1 reads SGHRS; CDR2 reads YFSETQ. On this clonotype itself: Its antigen remains unknown.

What was amplified from RNA transcripts were TCR beta CDR3 regions. The TCR CDR3 first-round RT-PCR relied on the HTBI primer set. From the multiplex PCR reads, TCRdb called clonotypes with MiXCR, one entry per CDR3 protein. Here the sample spans 500,000 or so distinct CDR3 sequences, roughly 15% being singletons. The specimen sequenced was blood. This TCR was recovered from a woman in her twenties or thirties with Graves' ophthalmopathy. V and J are TRBV5-1 and TRBJ2-3; D unresolved. The CDR3 nucleotides read TGCGCCAGCAGCTTGGAATTAGCAGAAGATACGCAGTATTTT. Its protein is CASSLELAEDTQYF.